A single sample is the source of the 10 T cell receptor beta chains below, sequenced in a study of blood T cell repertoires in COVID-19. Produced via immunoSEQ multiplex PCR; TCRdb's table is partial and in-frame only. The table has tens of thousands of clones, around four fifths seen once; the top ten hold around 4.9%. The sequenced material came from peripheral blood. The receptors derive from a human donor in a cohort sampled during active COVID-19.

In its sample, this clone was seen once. The DNA for the CDR3 is TGCAGCGTTGAAGACACTAGCGTATACGAGCAGTACTTC. Protein sequence: CSVEDTSVYEQYF. V usage is TRBV29-1 and J usage is TRBJ2-7; 7 nucleotides match TRBD2. Germline CDR1 reads SQVTM; CDR2 reads ANQGSEA. J was trimmed by 4 bases and V by 0 bases; bases with no gene match: 3. The CDR3 sequence is 13 residues long.

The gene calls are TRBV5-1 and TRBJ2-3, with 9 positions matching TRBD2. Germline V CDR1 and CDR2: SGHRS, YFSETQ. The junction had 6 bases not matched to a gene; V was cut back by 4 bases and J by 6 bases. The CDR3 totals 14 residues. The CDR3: CASSRGGAIDTQYF. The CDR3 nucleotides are TGCGCCAGCAGCCGCGGGGGGGCCATCGATACGCAGTATTTT.

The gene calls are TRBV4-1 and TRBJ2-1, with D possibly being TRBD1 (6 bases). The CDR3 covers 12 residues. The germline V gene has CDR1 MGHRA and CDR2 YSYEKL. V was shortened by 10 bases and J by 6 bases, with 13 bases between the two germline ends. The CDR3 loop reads CATSNRVNEQFF. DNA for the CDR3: TGCGCCACAAGTAACAGGGTCAATGAGCAGTTCTTC.

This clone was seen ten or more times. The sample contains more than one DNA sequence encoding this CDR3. Here the CDR3 DNA reads TGTGCCAGCAGCGAGGGGGAGAGCGGTACCTACGAGCAGTACTTC. The encoded protein is CASSEGESGTYEQYF. The chain uses TRBV11-2 and TRBJ2-7, with D possibly TRBD1 on 6 matching bases. Deletions cut 5 bases from V and 2 bases from J, with 16 bases between. CDR3 length: 15 residues. CDR1 SGHAT and CDR2 FQNNGV come from the germline V gene.

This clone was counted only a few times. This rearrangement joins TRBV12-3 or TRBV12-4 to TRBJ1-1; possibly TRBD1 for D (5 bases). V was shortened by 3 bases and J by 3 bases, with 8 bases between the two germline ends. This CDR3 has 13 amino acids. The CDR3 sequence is CASSFVGHTEAFF. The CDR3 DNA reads TGTGCCAGCAGTTTCGTGGGGCACACTGAAGCTTTCTTT.

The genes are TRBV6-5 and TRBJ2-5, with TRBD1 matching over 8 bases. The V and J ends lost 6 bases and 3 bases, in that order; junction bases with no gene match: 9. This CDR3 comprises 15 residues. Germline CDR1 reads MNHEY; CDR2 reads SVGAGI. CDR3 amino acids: CASRGQVGSKETQYF. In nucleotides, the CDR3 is TGTGCCAGCAGGGGACAGGTGGGGTCGAAAGAGACCCAGTACTTC.

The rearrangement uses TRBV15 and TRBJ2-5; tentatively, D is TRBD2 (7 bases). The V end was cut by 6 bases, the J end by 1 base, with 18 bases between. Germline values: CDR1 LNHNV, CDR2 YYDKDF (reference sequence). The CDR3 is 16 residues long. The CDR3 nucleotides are TGTGCCACCAGTCGCGTCCCGGGGGGCACCCAAGAGACCCAGTACTTC. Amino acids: CATSRVPGGTQETQYF.

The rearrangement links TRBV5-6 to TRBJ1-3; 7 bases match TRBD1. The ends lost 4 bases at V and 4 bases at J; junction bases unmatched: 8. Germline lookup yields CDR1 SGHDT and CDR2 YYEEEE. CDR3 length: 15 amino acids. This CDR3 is CASSRDSTEGNTIYF. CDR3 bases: TGTGCCAGCAGCCGGGACAGCACGGAGGGAAACACCATATATTTT.

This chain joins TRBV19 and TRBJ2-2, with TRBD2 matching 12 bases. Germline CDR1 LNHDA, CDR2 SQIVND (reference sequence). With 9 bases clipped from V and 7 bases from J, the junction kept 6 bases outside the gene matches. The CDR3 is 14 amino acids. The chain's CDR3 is CASQLAGGVGELFF. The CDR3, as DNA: TGTGCCAGCCAACTAGCGGGGGGCGTCGGGGAGCTGTTTTTT.

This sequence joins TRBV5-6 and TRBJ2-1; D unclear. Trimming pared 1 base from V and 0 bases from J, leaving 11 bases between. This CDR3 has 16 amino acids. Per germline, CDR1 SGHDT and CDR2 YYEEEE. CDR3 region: CASSLRLASSYNEQFF. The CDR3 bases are TGTGCCAGCAGCTTGAGGCTGGCTAGCTCCTACAATGAGCAGTTCTTC.